Following are 21 T cell receptor beta chains from one sample sequenced in a study of cytomegalovirus exposure and HLA in healthy donors. Primers included in the PCR were 60 Vbeta and 13 Jbeta primers. Here immunoSEQ multiplex PCR was the method, and the copy in TCRdb shows in-frame clones only, minus some. The sample contains around 170,000 clones, approximately 84% of which appear only once. Input material: PBMCs. These TCRs come from a woman aged 40 to 55 in good health and CMV-seropositive.

The chain couples TRBV10-1 to TRBJ1-2; 8 bases line up with TRBD1. Germline V CDR1 and CDR2: WNHNN, SYGVQD (reference sequence). V was clipped by 6 bases and J by 7 bases; unmatched bases: 16. CDR3 size: 16 residues. The DNA for the CDR3 is TGCGCCAGCAGGCCCCGCCTTCAGGACAGGGTGAGTGGCTACACCTTC. Its protein product is CASRPRLQDRVSGYTF.

This sequence joins TRBV6-5 and TRBJ2-1; TRBD2 matches at 12 bases. The germline gives CDR1 MNHEY, CDR2 SVGAGI. J lost 7 bases, V lost 6 bases, and 4 bases had no gene match. CDR3 length: 14 residues. CDR3 DNA: TGTGCCAGCAGAAATCTAGCGGGGGGGAATGAGCAGTTCTTC. Its translation: CASRNLAGGNEQFF.

The V gene is TRBV14, the J gene TRBJ1-4, with D possibly matching TRBD1 (6 bases). CDR1 and CDR2 (germline): SGHDN, FVKESK. Trimming shortened V by 1 base and J by 3 bases, and 15 bases separated the two germline ends. The CDR3 length is 17 residues. The chain's CDR3 is CASSQGRRGLSNEKLFF. Written as DNA, the CDR3 is TGTGCCAGCAGCCAAGGACGCAGGGGTTTGTCTAATGAAAAACTGTTTTTT.

The chain joins TRBV5-1 to TRBJ2-2; 9 nucleotides match TRBD1. This CDR3 has 17 amino acids. After removal of 2 bases from V and 5 bases from J, the junction contained 10 bases not matched to a gene. In germline, CDR1 is SGHRS, CDR2 YFSETQ. The CDR3 protein is CASSLRPVQGATGELFF. Written as DNA, the CDR3 is TGCGCCAGCAGCTTAAGGCCAGTACAGGGGGCGACCGGGGAGCTGTTTTTT.

The V and J genes are TRBV7-2 and TRBJ2-7, with D possibly being TRBD2 (5 bases). The V and J ends lost 3 bases and 2 bases respectively, with 11 bases between them. The CDR3 totals 14 residues. Looked up from germline, CDR1 is SGHTA and CDR2 is FQGNSA. CDR3 coding DNA: TGTGCCAGCAGCTTTGGGCTAGCAGCCTACGAGCAGTACTTC. This translates into CASSFGLAAYEQYF.

Only one count was recorded for this clone. The chain has TRBV18 and TRBJ1-3; weak D call: TRBD1 (5 bases). The length of the CDR3 is 16 residues. The ends were cut back, 3 bases at V and 0 bases at J, with 12 bases in the middle. Looked up from germline, CDR1 is KGHSH and CDR2 is LQKENI. The CDR3 sequence: CASSPSTGASGNTIYF. The CDR3 coding sequence is TGTGCCAGCTCACCTTCCACAGGCGCCTCTGGAAACACCATATATTTT.

V is TRBV11-2 and J is TRBJ2-5; D gene uncertain. Germline CDR1 reads SGHAT; CDR2 reads FQNNGV. The CDR3 is 13 residues long. V lost 2 bases and J lost 5, with 9 bases in between. The CDR3 loop is CASSLNRVETQYF. The DNA for the CDR3 is TGTGCCAGCAGCTTAAATCGCGTGGAGACCCAGTACTTC. Complete variable domain (other parts from reference TRBV11-2 and TRBJ2-5): EAGVAQSPRYKIIEKRQSVAFWCNPISGHATLYWYQQILGQGPKLLIQFQNNGVVDDSQLPKDRFSAERLKGVDSTLKIQPAKLEDSAVYLCASSLNRVETQYFGPGTRLLVL.

The chain has TRBV29-1 and TRBJ1-2; 7 bases align to TRBD1. The CDR3 covers 14 residues. V gave up 5 bases and J gave up 0 bases; unmatched junction bases: 6. CDR1 is SQVTM and CDR2 is ANQGSEA in the germline V gene. CDR3 nucleotide sequence: TGCAGCGTTTTGACCGGGACAGCTAACTATGGCTACACCTTC. This gives the protein CSVLTGTANYGYTF.

V and J are TRBV6-1 and TRBJ1-1; unclear D gene. Trimming removed 3 bases from V and 5 bases from J, with 13 bases in between. From germline, CDR1 is MNHNS and CDR2 SASEGT. This CDR3 spans 14 amino acids. The CDR3 loop is CASSDSGRLTEAFF. The CDR3 coding sequence is TGTGCCAGCAGTGACTCAGGCAGGTTGACTGAAGCTTTCTTT.

The chain recombines TRBV29-1 with TRBJ1-1; a possible D gene is TRBD1 (5 bases). The CDR3 contains 13 residues. Germline CDR1 is SQVTM and CDR2 is ANQGSEA. V was shortened by 6 bases and J by 5 bases, with 16 bases between the two germline ends. In nucleotides, the CDR3 is TGCAGCGTACCCAGGGAAGGTAGGACTGAAGCTTTCTTT. Protein: CSVPREGRTEAFF.

The genes are TRBV9 and TRBJ2-1; the match to TRBD1 covers 9 bases. This CDR3 has 15 amino acids. Unmatched junction bases numbered 5, after V lost 3 bases and J lost 4 bases. CDR1 is SGDLS and CDR2 is YYNGEE in the germline V gene. The CDR3 DNA follows: TGTGCCAGCAGCGCTGACAGGGGGACTTACAATGAGCAGTTCTTC. Amino acids: CASSADRGTYNEQFF.

The gene calls are TRBV2 and TRBJ2-3; the D is unclear. Germline assignment: CDR1 SNHLY and CDR2 FYNNEI. V was trimmed by 2 bases and J by 4 bases, leaving 4 bases between them. This CDR3 is 12 amino acids long. The CDR3 sequence: CASSETADTQYF. The DNA for the CDR3 is TGTGCCAGCAGTGAAACAGCAGATACGCAGTATTTT.

The gene calls are TRBV28 and TRBJ2-7; 8 bases line up with TRBD1. The germline CDR1 and CDR2 sequences are MDHEN and SYDVKM. Trimming cost V 5 bases and J 3 bases; bases outside gene matches: 3. This CDR3 spans 13 amino acids. CDR3 nucleotides: TGTGCCAGCAGTGCGACAGGGGTCTACGAGCAGTACTTC. Translation: CASSATGVYEQYF.

V and J are TRBV7-9 and TRBJ1-3, with D possibly TRBD1 on 6 matching bases. The germline V gene has CDR1 SEHNR and CDR2 FQNEAQ (reference sequence). V lost 5 bases, J lost 0 bases, and 14 bases lay in between. The length of the CDR3 is 16 residues. The CDR3 nucleotides are TGTGCCAGCAGCGACGGACAGCTCCACTCTGGAAACACCATATATTTT. Translation gives CASSDGQLHSGNTIYF.

The rearrangement joins TRBV5-5 to TRBJ2-7; 8 nucleotides line up with TRBD2. Germline V gives CDR1 SGHKS, CDR2 YYEKEE (reference sequence). V was clipped by 4 bases and J by 7 bases; unmatched bases: 10. The CDR3 is 14 amino acids. The CDR3, as DNA: TGTGCCAGCAGCCTCCCGGGGGGGGAACAGGAGCAGTACTTC. Amino acids: CASSLPGGEQEQYF.

This chain connects TRBV5-1 to TRBJ1-5; 7 nucleotides agree with TRBD1. From germline, CDR1 is SGHRS and CDR2 YFSETQ. The CDR3 consists of 17 residues. V gave up 8 bases and J gave up 2 bases; unmatched junction bases: 16. The CDR3 loop reads CARNIRSTGAGNQPQHF. The CDR3 coding sequence is TGCGCCAGAAATATACGATCCACAGGGGCGGGCAATCAGCCCCAGCATTTT.

The chain is built from TRBV27 and TRBJ2-5; the D gene is possibly TRBD2 (5 bases). The J call is in doubt because the DNA end fits TRBJ2-7 better. This CDR3 is built from 14 residues. Germline V gives CDR1 MNHEY, CDR2 SMNVEV (reference sequence). CDR3 coding DNA: TGTGCCACCCAGCAGACTACCCGCTTTGGCGAGCAGTACTTC. Amino acids: CATQQTTRFGEQYF.

The chain is built from TRBV11-1 and TRBJ2-5; 9 bases are shared with TRBD1. Germline CDR1 is SGHAT and CDR2 is FQDESV (reference sequence). Trimming removed 5 bases from V and 4 bases from J; junction bases left unmatched: 8. The CDR3 covers 15 residues. This CDR3 reads CASSKDRGFGETQYF. The CDR3 nucleotides are TGTGCCAGCAGCAAGGACAGGGGATTTGGAGAGACCCAGTACTTC. Drawing the rest from reference TRBV11-1 and TRBJ2-5, the complete variable domain is EAEVAQSPRYKITEKSQAVAFWCDPISGHATLYWYRQILGQGPELLVQFQDESVVDDSQLPKDRFSAERLKGVDSTLKIQPAELGDSAMYLCASSKDRGFGETQYFGPGTRLLVL.

This clone appeared a single time. This sequence joins TRBV28 and TRBJ2-7, with D uncertain. The CDR3 sequence is 15 residues long. Germline CDR1 MDHEN, CDR2 SYDVKM. V gave up 5 bases and J gave up 3 bases, with 17 bases separating them. The CDR3 sequence: CASSPSTEFIYEQYF. DNA of the CDR3: TGTGCCAGCAGTCCCTCCACTGAATTTATCTACGAGCAGTACTTC.

This sequence joins TRBV6-1 and TRBJ2-5; perhaps TRBD1 as D (5 bases). The CDR3 contains 15 residues. The V end was cut by 4 bases, the J end by 2 bases, with 14 bases between. CDR1 is MNHNS, CDR2 SASEGT, per germline. The CDR3 sequence is CASSVSQNRQETQYF. The CDR3 bases are TGTGCCAGCAGTGTCTCCCAGAACAGGCAAGAGACCCAGTACTTC.

This clone was detected a few times. This chain uses TRBV7-8 with TRBJ1-2, with D perhaps TRBD1 (6 bases). Germline V CDR1 and CDR2: SGHVS, FQNEAQ. CDR3 length: 13 residues. V dropped 3 bases and J dropped 5 bases, with 10 bases sitting between them. CDR3 bases: TGTGCCAGCAGCTTCGGTCAGGGGTATGGCTACACCTTC. It specifies CASSFGQGYGYTF.